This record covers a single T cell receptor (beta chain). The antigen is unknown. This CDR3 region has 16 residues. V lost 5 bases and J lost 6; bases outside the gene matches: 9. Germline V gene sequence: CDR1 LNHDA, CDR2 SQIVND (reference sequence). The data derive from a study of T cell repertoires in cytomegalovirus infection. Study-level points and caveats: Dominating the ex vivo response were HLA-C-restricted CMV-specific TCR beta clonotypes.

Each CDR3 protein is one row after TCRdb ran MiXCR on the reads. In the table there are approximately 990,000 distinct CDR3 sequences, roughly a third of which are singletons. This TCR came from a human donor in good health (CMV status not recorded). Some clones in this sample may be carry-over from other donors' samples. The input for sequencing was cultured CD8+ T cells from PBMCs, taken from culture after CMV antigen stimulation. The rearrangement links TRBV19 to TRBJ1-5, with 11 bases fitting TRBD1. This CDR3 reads CASSLRDRGSTQPQHF. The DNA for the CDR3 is TGTGCCAGTAGTCTCCGGGACAGGGGGAGTACTCAGCCCCAGCATTTT. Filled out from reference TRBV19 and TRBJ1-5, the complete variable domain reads DGGITQSPKYLFRKEGQNVTLSCEQNLNHDAMYWYRQDPGQGLRLIYYSQIVNDFQKGDIAEGYSVSREKKESFPLTVTSAQKNPTAFYLCASSLRDRGSTQPQHFGDGTRLSIL.